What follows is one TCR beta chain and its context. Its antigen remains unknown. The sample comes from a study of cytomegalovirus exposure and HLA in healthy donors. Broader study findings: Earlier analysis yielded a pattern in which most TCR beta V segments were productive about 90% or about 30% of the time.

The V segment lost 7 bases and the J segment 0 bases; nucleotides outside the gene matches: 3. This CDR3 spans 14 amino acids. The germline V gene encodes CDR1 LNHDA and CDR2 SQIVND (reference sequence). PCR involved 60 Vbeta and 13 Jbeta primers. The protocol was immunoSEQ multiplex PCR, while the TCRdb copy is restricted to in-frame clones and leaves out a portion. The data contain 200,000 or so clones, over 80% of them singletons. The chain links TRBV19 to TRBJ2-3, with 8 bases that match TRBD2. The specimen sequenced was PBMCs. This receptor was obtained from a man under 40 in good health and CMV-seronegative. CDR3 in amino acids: CASNRGGSTDTQYF. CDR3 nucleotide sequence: TGTGCCAGTAATCGCGGGGGGAGCACAGATACGCAGTATTTT.